Below are 5 T cell receptor beta chains sequenced from a single sample in a study of blood T cell repertoires in COVID-19. Using immunoSEQ multiplex PCR, the repertoire was profiled, and TCRdb retains in-frame clones only, with some absent. The data contain approximately 280,000 clones, roughly 85% of them singletons. Specimen: peripheral blood. The receptors were sampled from a man aged 45-65 years with active or convalescent COVID-19.

This chain joins TRBV5-1 and TRBJ1-1; 10 bases match TRBD1. Looked up from germline, CDR1 is SGHRS and CDR2 is YFSETQ. The V gene end was trimmed by 1 base and the J gene end by 12 bases; junction bases not matched to a gene: 6. CDR3 length: 13 residues. This CDR3 is CASSLTGTGETFF. CDR3 DNA: TGCGCCAGCAGCTTGACCGGGACAGGGGAAACTTTCTTT.

This clone was seen more than once but under ten times. Other DNA sequences in the same sample also yield this CDR3. This rearrangement joins TRBV7-9 to TRBJ2-1, with unresolved D. The germline V gene has CDR1 SEHNR and CDR2 FQNEAQ (reference sequence). The CDR3 totals 13 residues. Trimming shortened V by 3 bases and J by 0 bases, and 3 bases separated the two germline ends. CDR3 region: CASSFSSYNEQFF. The DNA of the CDR3 is TGTGCCAGCAGCTTCAGCTCCTACAATGAGCAGTTCTTC. Full variable domain (rest looked up from reference TRBV7-9 and TRBJ2-1): DTGVSQNPRHKITKRGQNVTFRCDPISEHNRLYWYRQTLGQGPEFLTYFQNEAQLEKSRLLSDRFSAERPKGSFSTLEIQRTEQGDSAMYLCASSFSSYNEQFFGPGTRLTVL.

This clone showed up just once. The V gene is TRBV18, the J gene TRBJ2-7; D unclear. Trimming stripped 2 bases from V and 2 bases from J, with 4 bases between. The CDR3 totals 12 residues. Germline V lookup: CDR1 KGHSH, CDR2 LQKENI. The CDR3 region is CASSPGAYEQYF. The CDR3 nucleotides read TGTGCCAGCTCACCAGGAGCCTACGAGCAGTACTTC.

The V and J genes are TRBV12-3 or TRBV12-4 and TRBJ1-1; no firm D call. The CDR3 extends over 12 amino acids. The V and J ends lost 3 bases and 8 bases respectively, with 10 bases between them. DNA of the CDR3: TGTGCCAGCAGTTTGGTCTCAGGAGAAGCTTTCTTT. Translation: CASSLVSGEAFF.

The V call is TRBV28, the J call TRBJ1-6; D unclear. Germline V gene sequence: CDR1 MDHEN, CDR2 SYDVKM. The ends were cut back, 8 bases at V and 7 bases at J, with 15 bases in the middle. The length of the CDR3 is 14 residues. The CDR3 DNA reads as TGTGCCAGCTCTCCCGCAGTCTTGAATTCACCCCTCCACTTT. The encoded protein is CASSPAVLNSPLHF.